Here is one T cell receptor (beta chain) with its context. Its antigen remains unidentified. This entry is derived from a study of CD8 T cells in ankylosing spondylitis. 5'-RACE, quantitative and with molecular barcodes, yielded the TCR beta libraries. MiXCR was run by TCRdb on the 5' RACE reads, yielding one entry per CDR3 protein. The sample contains 750,000 to 850,000 distinct CDR3 sequences, 12% of which appear only once. The study, taken as a whole, reports: A TCR beta motif made of fewer than ten highly homologous variants seemed typical of ankylosing spondylitis blood. Disease-linked clones reportedly showed significant enrichment in matched ankylosing spondylitis synovial fluid.

This CDR3 is built from 13 residues. Germline loops: CDR1 SEHNR, CDR2 FQNEAQ (reference sequence). Trimming stripped 4 bases from V and 0 bases from J, with 6 bases between. The sequence was collected from a male donor with ankylosing spondylitis. This chain links TRBV7-9 with TRBJ1-1; no reliable D call. Sequencing input: blood, either unsorted or a sorted T cell fraction (not recorded which). The DNA for the CDR3 is TGTGCCAGCAGCTCCTTCTTGAACACTGAAGCTTTCTTT. It codes for CASSSFLNTEAFF.